This TCR beta chain is drawn from a study of monozygotic twins with inflammatory bowel disease. Whole-study results and caveats: Distinguishing T cell subtypes was not possible. Patient-to-patient differences in immunosuppressive treatment may have added variability to the repertoires. Especially where disease activity was present, IBD patients had fewer clonotypes in common with others than healthy twins did.

As concerns this clonotype: The target antigen is unknown.

The CDR3 has 13 amino acids. Germline V gives CDR1 DFQATT, CDR2 SNEGSKA (reference sequence). After re-calling the 5' RACE reads, TCRdb lists one entry per CDR3 protein, DNA absent. The table lists about 450,000 distinct CDR3 sequences. The source of this sequence is a human donor with ulcerative colitis or Crohn's disease, or a healthy co-twin of an affected twin (not recorded which). The source material was blood. V is TRBV20-1 and J is TRBJ2-3; TCRdb calls TRBD2, which cannot be checked without DNA. This chain's CDR3 is CSAPHLGTDTQYF.